One sample yielded the 11 T cell receptor beta chains listed below, sequenced in a study of lymphopenia after photon versus proton radiotherapy. Profiled with immunoSEQ multiplex PCR; TCRdb holds only in-frame clones, not every one. There are around 70,000 clones in the sample; more than 75% occur only once, and around 2.6% lies in the top ten. The starting material was peripheral blood, obtained from a patient treated with photon-based radiotherapy. The receptors originated from a woman in her 70s with pancreatic cancer.

This chain links TRBV7-2 with TRBJ1-5; no reliable D call. V dropped 1 base and J dropped 6 bases, with 7 bases sitting between them. The CDR3 runs 13 residues. Per germline, CDR1 SGHTA and CDR2 FQGNSA. Here the CDR3 DNA reads TGTGCCAGCAGCTTAGTTGCTGGTCAGCCCCAGCATTTT. Its protein is CASSLVAGQPQHF. Full variable domain (remainder filled in from reference TRBV7-2 and TRBJ1-5): GAGVSQSPSNKVTEKGKDVELRCDPISGHTALYWYRQSLGQGLEFLIYFQGNSAPDKSGLPSDRFSAERTGGSVSTLTIQRTQQEDSAVYLCASSLVAGQPQHFGDGTRLSIL.

A single count supports this clone. The V gene is TRBV7-6, the J gene TRBJ2-3; 12 nucleotides align to TRBD2. This CDR3 has 14 residues. CDR1 and CDR2 from the germline V gene are SGHVS and FNYEAQ. The V and J ends lost 5 bases and 4 bases, in that order; junction bases with no gene match: 1. CDR3 sequence: CASSGLAGSDTQYF. CDR3 nucleotides: TGTGCCAGCAGCGGACTAGCGGGATCAGATACGCAGTATTTT.

This clone was detected only a few times. The chain has TRBV5-1 and TRBJ2-7; D perhaps matches TRBD1 (5 bases). V was clipped by 1 base and J by 2 bases, with 16 bases between them. The CDR3 runs 16 residues. CDR1 is SGHRS and CDR2 is YFSETQ in the germline V gene. CDR3 nucleotide sequence: TGCGCCAGCAGCTTGCGCCTCGGTCAGGGTACCTACGAGCAGTACTTC. This codes for CASSLRLGQGTYEQYF.

V and J are TRBV2 and TRBJ2-4; D uncertain. The CDR3 length is 14 residues. CDR1 is SNHLY and CDR2 is FYNNEI in the germline V gene. With 4 bases removed from V and 0 bases from J, the gap between germline ends came to 7 bases. The CDR3 nucleotides read TGTGCCAGCAGTGTAAGTCCAGCCAAAAACATTCAGTACTTC. Its translation: CASSVSPAKNIQYF. The variable domain in full, with the rest retrieved from reference TRBV2 and TRBJ2-4, is EPEVTQTPSHQVTQMGQEVILRCVPISNHLYFYWYRQILGQKVEFLVSFYNNEISEKSEIFDDQFSVERPDGSNFTLKIRSTKLEDSAMYFCASSVSPAKNIQYFGAGTRLSVL.

CDR3 loop: CASSRLAADTQYF. The CDR3 DNA reads TGTGCCAGCAGTAGGTTAGCGGCAGATACGCAGTATTTT. The chain carries TRBV6-6 and TRBJ2-3, with a tentative D call TRBD2 (6 bases). The CDR3 contains 13 residues. Trimming cost V 5 bases and J 4 bases, with 10 bases left between them. Germline V gives CDR1 MNHNY, CDR2 SVGAGI (reference sequence).

V gene TRBV9 combines with J gene TRBJ2-2, with D possibly TRBD2 on 6 matching bases. The CDR3 has 16 residues. Trimming pared 2 bases from V and 4 bases from J, leaving 15 bases between. The germline V gene encodes CDR1 SGDLS and CDR2 YYNGEE. The CDR3 coding sequence is TGTGCCAGCAGCGTTGGGGCGGGACCAATCACCGGGGAGCTGTTTTTT. It encodes CASSVGAGPITGELFF.

This chain uses TRBV7-2 with TRBJ2-2; D is unclear. Per germline, CDR1 SGHTA and CDR2 FQGNSA. With 1 base removed from V and 6 bases from J, the gap between germline ends came to 12 bases. The CDR3 consists of 15 residues. The CDR3 DNA follows: TGTGCCAGCAGCTTAGAATTGAAGTTGGCCGGGGAGCTGTTTTTT. Its protein product is CASSLELKLAGELFF.

This sequence joins TRBV10-3 and TRBJ1-2, with D perhaps matching TRBD1 (6 bases). V was shortened by 6 bases and J by 3 bases, with 11 bases between the two germline ends. The germline V gene has CDR1 ENHRY and CDR2 SYGVKD. The CDR3 sequence is 13 residues long. This CDR3 is CAIRQGGDYGYTF. The CDR3 coding sequence is TGTGCCATCAGACAGGGAGGGGACTATGGCTACACCTTC.

The chain recombines TRBV29-1 with TRBJ2-3; D possibly matches TRBD1 or TRBD2 (5 bases each). From germline, CDR1 is SQVTM and CDR2 ANQGSEA. The CDR3 totals 14 residues. Between the trimmed V and J ends, which lost 6 bases and 1 base, there was a span of 14 bases. DNA for the CDR3: TGCAGCGTAACCAAAATGGGGGGCACAGATACGCAGTATTTT. The encoded protein is CSVTKMGGTDTQYF.

Only one count was recorded for this clone. The V gene is TRBV9, the J gene TRBJ2-4; D uncertain. This CDR3 comprises 15 residues. Germline CDR1 and CDR2: SGDLS and YYNGEE. V lost 0 bases, J lost 1 base, and 8 bases lay in between. The CDR3 DNA sequence: TGTGCCAGCAGCGTAGGGGAAGGGGCCAAAAACATTCAGTACTTC. Its protein product is CASSVGEGAKNIQYF.

The rearrangement uses TRBV7-2 and TRBJ2-7, with TRBD1 matching over 8 bases. The V segment lost 5 bases and the J segment 3 bases; nucleotides outside the gene matches: 15. Germline CDR1 reads SGHTA; CDR2 reads FQGNSA. The CDR3 totals 17 residues. For the CDR3, the DNA is TGTGCCAGCAGCCCGCCTGACGGGACAGGAAAATTCTACGAGCAGTACTTC. The encoded protein is CASSPPDGTGKFYEQYF.